The 32 T cell receptor beta chains in this list originate from one sample, sequenced in a study of blood T cells in healthy people across ages. The second PCR ran roughly 6 to 11 cycles with a sample-barcoded 5' primer and J-beta primers. Each CDR3 protein gets one entry after TCRdb re-called the 5' RACE reads with MiXCR. The data contain roughly 1,300,000 distinct CDR3 sequences, approximately 59% of them singletons. The sequenced sample was blood. Receptors originate from a man between 18 and 35 years old in good health.

The rearrangement links TRBV6-6 to TRBJ2-7, with D possibly TRBD1 on 5 matching bases. The CDR3 totals 12 residues. The germline V gene has CDR1 MNHNY and CDR2 SVGAGI (reference sequence). V shed 6 bases and J shed 4 bases, with 10 bases lying between them. The CDR3 coding sequence is TGTGCCAGCAGGCAGGGTCTTTACGAGCAGTACTTC. The encoded protein is CASRQGLYEQYF.

This chain joins TRBV5-1 and TRBJ2-3; D gene unclear. Per germline, CDR1 SGHRS and CDR2 YFSETQ. V was pared by 0 bases and J by 2 bases, with 13 bases between. The CDR3 runs 16 residues. CDR3 region: CASSLEGRLLTDTQYF. CDR3 DNA sequence: TGCGCCAGCAGCTTGGAGGGTCGGCTTCTCACAGATACGCAGTATTTT.

J is TRBJ2-3 and V is TRBV24-1; no clear D. CDR1 is KGHDR, CDR2 SFDVKD, per germline. Trimming pared 0 bases from V and 4 bases from J, leaving 10 bases between. This CDR3 has 15 amino acids. CDR3 loop: CATSDLFSPPDTQYF. CDR3 nucleotide sequence: TGTGCCACCAGTGATTTGTTTTCCCCCCCAGATACGCAGTATTTT.

This CDR3 is CSVEVGTTVGYEQYF. DNA of the CDR3: TGCAGCGTTGAAGTTGGGACAACGGTGGGCTACGAGCAGTACTTC. The chain couples TRBV29-1 to TRBJ2-5, with a possible D match to TRBD1 (6 bases). The better agreement between TRBJ2-7 and the DNA end casts doubt on the J call. CDR3 size: 15 residues. From germline, CDR1 is SQVTM and CDR2 ANQGSEA.

This chain links TRBV4-2 with TRBJ2-5; 8 bases fit TRBD2. The CDR3 consists of 19 residues. Losses at the gene ends were 0 bases for V and 0 bases for J; bases not matched to a gene: 12. Germline CDR1 LGHNA, CDR2 YNFKEQ. The CDR3 sequence is CASSQDLSRASGYQETQYF. The CDR3 DNA is TGTGCCAGCAGCCAAGATCTTAGCAGGGCTAGCGGGTACCAAGAGACCCAGTACTTC.

This clonotype was detected only a few times. CDR3 loop: CASSYRASGRESEQYF. CDR3 bases: TGTGCCAGCAGCTACCGCGCTAGCGGGAGAGAATCCGAGCAGTACTTC. The rearrangement joins TRBV7-2 to TRBJ2-7, with 10 positions matching TRBD2. The V and J ends lost 4 bases and 6 bases, in that order; junction bases with no gene match: 12. The CDR3 loop spans 16 amino acids. Germline V gene lookup returns CDR1 SGHTA and CDR2 FQGNSA.

V usage is TRBV14 and J usage is TRBJ1-3; D gene ambiguous. V lost 1 base to trimming and J lost 7 bases, with 11 bases between them. The CDR3 sequence is 14 residues long. Germline V lookup: CDR1 SGHDN, CDR2 FVKESK. CDR3 nucleotide sequence: TGTGCCAGCAGCCAAGTCACCCAGGCGAACACCATATATTTT. It yields the protein CASSQVTQANTIYF.

This clonotype was seen a handful of times. The genes are TRBV7-2 and TRBJ2-7; no reliable D call. V shed 1 base and J shed 1 base, with 11 bases lying between them. Looked up from germline, CDR1 is SGHTA and CDR2 is FQGNSA. This CDR3 spans 15 amino acids. The CDR3 nucleotides are TGTGCCAGCAGCTTAGGGAGTTCCCTTTCCTACGAGCAGTACTTC. Protein sequence: CASSLGSSLSYEQYF.

The chain links TRBV6-5 to TRBJ2-5; D may be TRBD1 (7 bases). CDR3 size: 14 residues. CDR1 and CDR2 from the germline V gene are MNHEY and SVGAGI. The germline V and J ends were trimmed by 5 bases and 7 bases, with 17 bases remaining between them. CDR3 in amino acids: CASSAQGGSRTQYF. CDR3 bases: TGTGCCAGCAGTGCGCAGGGGGGAAGTAGGACCCAGTACTTC.

The chain carries TRBV6-2 or TRBV6-3 and TRBJ2-5; 7 nucleotides align to TRBD1. The CDR3 has 14 amino acids. Germline assignment: CDR1 MNHEY and CDR2 SVGEGT. Losses at the gene ends were 2 bases for V and 4 bases for J; bases not matched to a gene: 4. CDR3 DNA: TGTGCCAGCAGTTACACCAGACAGGGAGAGACCCAGTACTTC. It translates to CASSYTRQGETQYF.

This clonotype occurred a few times. CDR3 sequence reads: CSATDRGTYEQYF. DNA of the CDR3: TGCAGCGCAACGGACAGGGGAACCTACGAGCAGTACTTC. The V call is TRBV29-1, the J call TRBJ2-7, with 9 nucleotides matching TRBD1. V was clipped by 7 bases and J by 2 bases; unmatched bases: 6. CDR1 is SQVTM and CDR2 is ANQGSEA in the germline V gene. This CDR3 is built from 13 residues.

The chain combines TRBV6-4 with TRBJ1-6; D gene unclear. The CDR3 runs 10 residues. V was trimmed by 11 bases and J by 8 bases, leaving 7 bases between them. CDR1 is MRHNA and CDR2 is SNTAGT in the germline V gene. CDR3 sequence reads: CASRDSPLHF. CDR3 sequence (DNA): TGTGCCTCTAGGGATTCACCCCTCCACTTT.

This clonotype has a handful of counts. The rearrangement uses TRBV28 and TRBJ1-2; 10 bases are a match to TRBD1. The J segment lost 7 bases and the V segment lost 1 base, leaving 9 bases of the junction unmatched. The germline V gene encodes CDR1 MDHEN and CDR2 SYDVKM. CDR3 size: 16 residues. CDR3 DNA sequence: TGTGCCAGCAGTTTATCTCCCGGGACAGGGGAACGTGGCTACACCTTC. Its protein product is CASSLSPGTGERGYTF.

CDR3 region: CSANSGQDSSYEQYF. Written as DNA, the CDR3 is TGCAGTGCTAACTCGGGGCAGGACTCCTCCTACGAGCAGTACTTC. The V and J genes are TRBV20-1 and TRBJ2-7; the D call may be TRBD1 or TRBD2 (5 bases each). V lost 4 bases and J 0 bases, leaving 16 bases between the germline ends. The length of the CDR3 is 15 residues. Germline loops: CDR1 DFQATT, CDR2 SNEGSKA (reference sequence).

The chain combines TRBV7-9 with TRBJ2-1; 9 bases map to TRBD2. CDR1 and CDR2 (germline): SEHNR, FQNEAQ (reference sequence). J gave up 9 bases and V 1 base, and 13 bases lay outside the gene matches. The CDR3 totals 17 residues. CDR3 region: CASSLGIAAGGSGEQFF. Written as DNA, the CDR3 is TGTGCCAGCAGCTTAGGGATCGCGGCGGGAGGGTCAGGTGAGCAGTTCTTC.

The chain uses TRBV10-3 and TRBJ2-5, with D unresolved. Germline loops: CDR1 ENHRY, CDR2 SYGVKD. The CDR3 has 14 residues. Deletions cut 0 bases from V and 4 bases from J, with 9 bases between. CDR3 DNA: TGTGCCATCAGTGAGTCTCAATGGGGAGAGACCCAGTACTTC. Protein sequence: CAISESQWGETQYF.

The rearrangement links TRBV27 to TRBJ2-7; TRBD1 matches at 9 bases. The CDR3 spans 14 residues. The V and J ends lost 5 bases and 3 bases, in that order; junction bases with no gene match: 5. Germline CDR1 and CDR2: MNHEY and SMNVEV (reference sequence). Here the CDR3 reads CASSTGQGFYEQYF. Here the CDR3 DNA reads TGTGCCAGCAGTACCGGACAGGGGTTCTACGAGCAGTACTTC.

In nucleotides, the CDR3 is TGTGCCAGCAGTTTTGGTGGCAGACTCCAAGAGACCCAGTACTTC. Protein product: CASSFGGRLQETQYF. This chain joins TRBV12-3 or TRBV12-4 and TRBJ2-5; no definite D call. This CDR3 region has 15 residues. Between the trimmed V and J ends, which lost 3 bases and 1 base, there was a span of 12 bases.

V is TRBV29-1 and J is TRBJ1-1; D possibly corresponds to TRBD1 (6 bases). Trimming stripped 4 bases from V and 5 bases from J, with 20 bases between. The CDR3 spans 15 residues. Germline V gene data show CDR1 as SQVTM and CDR2 as ANQGSEA. CDR3 in amino acids: CSVVSGVEGGTEAFF. In nucleotides, the CDR3 is TGCAGCGTTGTCAGCGGGGTGGAGGGGGGGACTGAAGCTTTCTTT. Complete variable domain (other parts from reference TRBV29-1 and TRBJ1-1): SAVISQKPSRDICQRGTSLTIQCQVDSQVTMMFWYRQQPGQSLTLIATANQGSEATYESGFVIDKFPISRPNLTFSTLTVSNMSPEDSSIYLCSVVSGVEGGTEAFFGQGTRLTVV.

This rearrangement joins TRBV6-6 to TRBJ2-5; 7 bases match TRBD2. The CDR3 sequence is 14 residues long. V gave up 4 bases and J gave up 11 bases; unmatched junction bases: 13. Germline CDR1 MNHNY, CDR2 SVGAGI (reference sequence). The CDR3 DNA follows: TGTGCCAGCAGTTTGGGGAGGGTTGGGGACCCACAGTACTTC. It codes for CASSLGRVGDPQYF.

This sequence joins TRBV6-1 and TRBJ2-3, with 9 bases that match TRBD1. The CDR3 is 14 amino acids. The V gene's germline CDR1 is MNHNS and CDR2 SASEGT. Germline trimming cut 6 bases from V and 5 bases from J; bases unmatched to any gene: 6. In nucleotides, the CDR3 is TGTGCCAGCAGGGGACAGGGTCATCAAGATACGCAGTATTTT. Its protein product is CASRGQGHQDTQYF.

The table lists this clonotype with a count of one. The V gene is TRBV7-9, the J gene TRBJ2-7, with 10 positions matching TRBD2. Trimming cost V 4 bases and J 5 bases; bases outside gene matches: 5. Germline CDR1 is SEHNR and CDR2 is FQNEAQ (reference sequence). The CDR3 contains 14 residues. The DNA of the CDR3 is TGTGCCAGCAGCTCCCTAGCGGGAGACCACGAGCAGTACTTC. This codes for CASSSLAGDHEQYF.

This chain connects TRBV29-1 to TRBJ2-5; tentative D call: TRBD1 (5 bases). The end of the DNA is better explained by TRBJ2-7, so the J call may be wrong. This CDR3 has 10 residues. Germline V CDR1 and CDR2: SQVTM, ANQGSEA. The CDR3 nucleotides read TGCAGCGGTTACAGGACCGAGCAGTACTTC. Amino acid sequence: CSGYRTEQYF.

The chain joins TRBV20-1 to TRBJ1-6; possible D gene TRBD1, 5 bases. V lost 4 bases to trimming and J lost 10 bases, with 17 bases between them. The CDR3 runs 14 residues. Germline V gene data show CDR1 as DFQATT and CDR2 as SNEGSKA (reference sequence). The CDR3, as DNA: TGCAGTGCTAAAATACCAGGGCGGAACTCACCCCTCCACTTT. This gives the protein CSAKIPGRNSPLHF.

This clonotype was picked up a small number of times. The V and J genes are TRBV27 and TRBJ2-1; perhaps TRBD2 as D (5 bases). Germline CDR1 is MNHEY and CDR2 is SMNVEV (reference sequence). The CDR3 contains 16 residues. V shed 5 bases and J shed 0 bases, with 14 bases lying between them. Here the CDR3 DNA reads TGTGCCAGCAGTAGGACTCCCCCGAGCTCCTACAATGAGCAGTTCTTC. Amino acid sequence: CASSRTPPSSYNEQFF.

The V and J genes are TRBV4-1 and TRBJ2-6; D not certain. CDR3 size: 16 residues. The V end was cut by 3 bases, the J end by 2 bases, with 11 bases between. Germline V CDR1 and CDR2: MGHRA, YSYEKL. The DNA for the CDR3 is TGCGCCAGCAGCCACGCGCCTCCTACTGGGGCCAACGTCCTGACTTTC. Protein sequence: CASSHAPPTGANVLTF.

The chain links TRBV10-3 to TRBJ2-4; tentative D call: TRBD1 (6 bases). The J call may be in error: the DNA end matches TRBJ2-7 better. Germline lookup yields CDR1 ENHRY and CDR2 SYGVKD. The CDR3 has 13 residues. The CDR3 nucleotides read TGTGCCATCAGTGGCAGGGACACTTACGAGCAGTACTTC. Protein: CAISGRDTYEQYF.

V is TRBV11-1 and J is TRBJ1-2, with 9 nucleotides matching TRBD1. V was pared by 5 bases and J by 5 bases, with 3 bases of the junction left unmatched. CDR1 and CDR2 (germline): SGHAT, FQDESV (reference sequence). CDR3 length: 13 amino acids. The CDR3 DNA reads TGTGCCAGCAGCGAAGGGACAGGGTATGGCTACACCTTC. This codes for CASSEGTGYGYTF.

This clonotype was picked up one time. This sequence joins TRBV15 and TRBJ1-2, with D possibly being TRBD1 (5 bases). The germline V and J ends were trimmed by 0 bases and 4 bases, with 12 bases remaining between them. CDR3 length equals 15 residues. Germline V CDR1 and CDR2: LNHNV, YYDKDF (reference sequence). CDR3: CATSRDGSGTYGYTF. Written as DNA, the CDR3 is TGTGCCACCAGCAGAGATGGATCAGGGACCTATGGCTACACCTTC.

This clonotype was observed once. The chain is built from TRBV20-1 and TRBJ2-3; D perhaps matches TRBD2 (5 bases). V shed 1 base and J shed 6 bases, with 17 bases lying between them. The CDR3 contains 15 residues. Per germline, CDR1 DFQATT and CDR2 SNEGSKA (reference sequence). This chain's CDR3 is CSARARPGIPDTQYF. CDR3 bases: TGCAGTGCTAGAGCCAGACCCGGGATCCCTGATACGCAGTATTTT.

This clonotype was seen only a few times. This chain joins TRBV7-2 and TRBJ2-1, with D unclear. The CDR3 covers 15 residues. Germline CDR1 and CDR2: SGHTA and FQGNSA. V was clipped by 0 bases and J by 8 bases, with 14 bases between them. CDR3 bases: TGTGCCAGCAGCTTAGCCGCTTCCTCATGGTATGAGCAGTTCTTC. Encoded protein: CASSLAASSWYEQFF.

The chain recombines TRBV3-1 with TRBJ2-7; TRBD2 matches at 7 bases. Germline V lookup: CDR1 LGHDT, CDR2 YNNKEL (reference sequence). The CDR3 is 16 residues long. The V and J ends lost 5 bases and 0 bases, in that order; junction bases with no gene match: 10. CDR3 loop: CASSSAPGGSSYEQYF. The CDR3 nucleotides are TGTGCCAGCAGCTCCGCCCCCGGCGGGAGCTCCTACGAGCAGTACTTC.